These T cell receptor beta chains were read from a single sample in a study of T cell changes during pregnancy in multiple sclerosis. Clones were sequenced by immunoSEQ multiplex PCR, and TCRdb holds only the in-frame ones, with some missing. Counted here are about 94,000 clones, around 94% occurring once; the ten biggest clones make up about 0.8%. The specimen was peripheral blood, collected in the third trimester of pregnancy. These receptor sequences come from a female donor with multiple sclerosis, enrolled in a pregnancy study. CDR3s leave out the opening cysteine and the closing phenylalanine or tryptophan. The D gene is left open where the match is weak. Expanded clones are given a class, and other clones once, few, many or no size at all.

clone_size cdr3_length j_call d_call v_call cdr3_aa
- 16 TRBJ2-4 TRBD2 TRBV5-6 ASSPGLAGGWEKNIQY
once 13 TRBJ2-5 TRBD1 TRBV18 ASSPRQGAGETQY
- 13 TRBJ2-1 - TRBV7-2 ASSLVGSPYNEQF
- 14 TRBJ2-2 TRBD2 TRBV14 ASSQDPAGGPGELF
- 12 TRBJ2-7 TRBD1 TRBV2 ASSAGTGEYEQY
- 13 TRBJ2-7 TRBD2 TRBV7-9 ASSLAGGGLNEQY
- 17 TRBJ2-3 TRBD2 TRBV7-9 ASSLALLREASGTDTQY
- 14 TRBJ2-1 TRBD2 TRBV5-4 ASSWGLANSYNEQF
- 14 TRBJ2-7 TRBD2 TRBV5-4 ASSSILAGGSYEQY
- 13 TRBJ2-3 TRBD1 TRBV7-7 ASSPTGVQGDTQY
- 13 TRBJ2-7 TRBD2 TRBV19 ASSIRSGSPNEQY
- 11 TRBJ2-7 TRBD1 TRBV30 ALDRGVSYEQY
- 13 TRBJ1-5 TRBD1 TRBV2 ASRVQGHSNQPQH
- 15 TRBJ2-1 TRBD2 TRBV4-1 ASSHRPLAGGPSEQF
- 15 TRBJ2-3 - TRBV7-2 ASSLMVRTGFGDTQY
- 13 TRBJ1-2 - TRBV2 ASSARLGQSYGYT
- 12 TRBJ1-4 TRBD1 TRBV7-9 ASSSGQGNEKLF
- 12 TRBJ2-7 - TRBV30 AWSVGNRAGEQY
- 12 TRBJ1-2 - TRBV6-1 ASSELGGAEGYT
- 9 TRBJ1-2 - TRBV29-1 SVATAYGYT
- 15 TRBJ2-1 TRBD2 TRBV6-1 ASSENLGTSGYNEQF
- 12 TRBJ2-7 TRBD2 TRBV7-6 ASSSGLAGFGQY
- 15 TRBJ2-7 TRBD2 TRBV4-2 ASSQARGLAAAYEQY
- 10 TRBJ2-1 - TRBV30 AWRSSHNEQF
- 11 TRBJ2-2 - TRBV27 ASSLQDTGELF
- 14 TRBJ2-1 TRBD1 TRBV18 ASSPKGQQSYNEQF
- 12 TRBJ2-7 TRBD2 TRBV19 ASSSTSGDYEQY
- 12 TRBJ2-1 - TRBV6-6 ASSYSPEDNEQF
- 13 TRBJ1-1 - TRBV18 ASSPPRAQNTEAF
once 13 TRBJ2-2 - TRBV27 ASSPHVTRTGELF
once 11 TRBJ1-4 - TRBV6-5 ASSYRHNEKLF
- 12 TRBJ2-5 TRBD1 TRBV5-1 ASSSQGVWETQY
- 14 TRBJ2-1 TRBD2 TRBV7-6 ASSLRTSGRYNEQF
- 13 TRBJ1-2 - TRBV7-2 ASSSLQGPNYGYT
- 12 TRBJ2-7 - TRBV27 ASSPTGRSYEQY
- 13 TRBJ2-7 - TRBV4-1 ASSQVLVLTAEQY
- 15 TRBJ2-2 - TRBV19 ASSTPTLGGGTGELF
- 9 TRBJ1-1 - TRBV2 ASNGVAEAF
- 14 TRBJ2-5 TRBD1 TRBV19 ASSTRQGAIAETQY
- 13 TRBJ2-5 TRBD1 TRBV2 ASSEARTGMKTQY
- 13 TRBJ2-2 - TRBV7-3 ASSPPQGGDGELF
- 15 TRBJ2-1 TRBD2 TRBV19 ASSSPTSGRALGEQF
- 15 TRBJ2-1 TRBD1 TRBV4-1 ASSQEGAGGAYNEQF
once 13 TRBJ2-3 - TRBV28 ASSRRAQLTDTQY
- 13 TRBJ1-3 - TRBV2 ASRYREERENTIY
- 15 TRBJ1-5 - TRBV19 ASSIGAGAYSNQPQH
- 14 TRBJ2-1 TRBD2 TRBV14 ASSQFGTSGIDEQF
- 12 TRBJ1-1 - TRBV6-1 ASTRGQTYTEAF
- 11 TRBJ2-3 TRBD2 TRBV15 ANPSGSANTQY
- 14 TRBJ2-1 TRBD2 TRBV19 ASSIGTSGSYNEQF
- 13 TRBJ2-7 TRBD2 TRBV4-2 ASSQEGTSSYEQY
- 15 TRBJ2-3 TRBD2 TRBV5-1 ASSTGLAGPRTDTQY
- 12 TRBJ1-2 TRBD1 TRBV9 ASTLGQGWDGYT